Listed below are T cell receptor beta chains from one sample, sequenced in a study of CXCR3-negative and CXCR3-positive naive CD8 T cells. Using the 5' RACE reads, TCRdb records one entry per CDR3 protein without DNA. This sample contains 45,000 to 65,000 distinct CDR3 sequences. Specimen: naive CXCR3- CD8+ T cells from blood. The receptors were sampled from a human donor in good health. Some clones in this sample may be carry-over from other donors' samples. Each CDR3 is given with its conserved first and last residue. The order of the fields is V gene, J gene, CDR3 protein.

TRBV29-1,TRBJ2-1,CSVDGVMEQFF
TRBV5-5,TRBJ2-7,CASSPWTEYEQYF
TRBV5-1,TRBJ2-1,CASSLGTGNEQFF
TRBV12-3/TRBV12-4,TRBJ2-1,CASILPGQGDGEQFF
TRBV5-5,TRBJ2-1,CASNYPELTDEQFF
TRBV3-1,TRBJ2-5,CASSQDSGGQETQYF
TRBV7-2,TRBJ2-5,CASSIYLQETQYF
TRBV6-5,TRBJ1-1,CASSRYGNTEAFF
TRBV3-1,TRBJ2-1,CASSLTNEQFF
TRBV7-8,TRBJ2-7,CASSLEGASGNEQYF
TRBV21-1,TRBJ2-2,CASGRGGLENTGELFF
TRBV4-1,TRBJ1-5,CASSQVDYQPQHF
TRBV6-6,TRBJ1-1,CASITGGTEAFF
TRBV10-3,TRBJ2-7,CAISESTGTSVTYEQYF
TRBV29-1,TRBJ2-6,CSVLADQALGGANVLTF
TRBV30,TRBJ2-7,CAWTSDASSYEQYF
TRBV4-2,TRBJ2-7,CASSQAAGYSYEQYF
TRBV9,TRBJ1-1,CASSVGDRGPEAFF
TRBV7-6,TRBJ2-3,CASSVTSGGDTQYF
TRBV29-1,TRBJ2-7,CSVEWGSSYEQYF
TRBV27,TRBJ2-2,CASSTTGAGELFF
TRBV5-4,TRBJ2-6,CASSSWDGLAAASGANVLTF
TRBV7-8,TRBJ1-3,CASSLSSSSGNTIYF
TRBV7-9,TRBJ2-7,CASSGGQGYEQYF
TRBV6-2/TRBV6-3,TRBJ2-3,CASTRTGWGDTQYF
TRBV4-1,TRBJ2-7,CASSQETSGQGTYEQYF
TRBV20-1,TRBJ2-1,CSARYREVHEQFF
TRBV15,TRBJ2-1,CATSPRTGGYNEQFF
TRBV28,TRBJ1-2,CASSFTLIQGSEGYTF
TRBV29-1,TRBJ2-1,CSVVRQGYGEQFF
TRBV11-2,TRBJ2-1,CASTTNPAPSSYNEQFF
TRBV27,TRBJ2-1,CASSSPLTGINEQFF
TRBV28,TRBJ2-3,CASSPIAEGTDTQYF
TRBV7-6,TRBJ1-2,CASSPLATFGGSAYTF
TRBV12-3/TRBV12-4,TRBJ2-2,CASRGEAGELFF
TRBV20-1,TRBJ1-1,CSAAGTENTEAFF
TRBV20-1,TRBJ2-2,CSARDPSGELFF
TRBV29-1,TRBJ1-1,CSVVGVMNTEAFF
TRBV12-3/TRBV12-4,TRBJ2-1,CASSFLGPPEQFF
TRBV14,TRBJ2-1,CASSHGGTSYNEQFF
TRBV15,TRBJ2-2,CATSREAGANTGELFF
TRBV4-3,TRBJ2-7,CASSQDSGGIYEQYF
TRBV10-3,TRBJ2-7,CAISGSYEQYF
TRBV6-2/TRBV6-3,TRBJ2-3,CASSYSWRGGADTQYF
TRBV12-3/TRBV12-4,TRBJ2-7,CASSFSRGSGSYEQYF
TRBV19,TRBJ1-5,CASSIALGLLRQPQHF
TRBV6-2/TRBV6-3,TRBJ1-2,CASSYLVSANYGYTF
TRBV4-2,TRBJ2-7,CASSQDPGAFYEQYF
TRBV29-1,TRBJ2-3,CSVVDRGQGEVVDTQYF
TRBV14,TRBJ1-6,CASSQDKDSDSPLHF
TRBV6-2/TRBV6-3,TRBJ2-1,CASSGTGSRGSNEQFF
TRBV21-1,TRBJ1-5,CASSKERQPQHF
TRBV20-1,TRBJ1-4,CSARVYRGNEKLFF
TRBV29-1,TRBJ1-2,CSVIGQGYGYTF